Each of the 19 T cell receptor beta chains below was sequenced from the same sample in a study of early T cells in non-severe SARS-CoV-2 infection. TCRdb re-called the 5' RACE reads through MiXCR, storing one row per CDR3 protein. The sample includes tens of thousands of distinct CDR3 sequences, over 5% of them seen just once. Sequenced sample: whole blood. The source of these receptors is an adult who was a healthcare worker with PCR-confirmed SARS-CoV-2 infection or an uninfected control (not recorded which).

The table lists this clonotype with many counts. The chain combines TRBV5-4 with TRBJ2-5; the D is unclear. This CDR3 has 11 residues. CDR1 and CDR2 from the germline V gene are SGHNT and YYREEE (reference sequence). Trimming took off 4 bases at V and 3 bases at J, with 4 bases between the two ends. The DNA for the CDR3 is TGTGCCAGCAGCATCGAAGAGACCCAGTACTTC. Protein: CASSIEETQYF.

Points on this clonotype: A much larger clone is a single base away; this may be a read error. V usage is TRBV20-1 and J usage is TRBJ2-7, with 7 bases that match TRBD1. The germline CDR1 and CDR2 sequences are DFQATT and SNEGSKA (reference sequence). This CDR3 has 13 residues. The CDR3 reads CSAYGTETYKQYF. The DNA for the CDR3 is TGCAGTGCTTACGGGACAGAGACCTACAAGCAGTACTTC.

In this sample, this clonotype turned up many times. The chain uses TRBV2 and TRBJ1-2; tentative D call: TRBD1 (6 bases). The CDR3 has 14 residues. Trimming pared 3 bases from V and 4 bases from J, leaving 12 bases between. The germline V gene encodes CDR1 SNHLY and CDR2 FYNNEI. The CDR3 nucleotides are TGTGCCAGCAGTGACGAAGGACAGAGCTATGGCTACACCTTC. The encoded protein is CASSDEGQSYGYTF.

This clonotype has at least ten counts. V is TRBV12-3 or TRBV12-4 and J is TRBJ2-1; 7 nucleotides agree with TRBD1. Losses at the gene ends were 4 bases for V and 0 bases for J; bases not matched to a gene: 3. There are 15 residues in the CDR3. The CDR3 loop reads CASSYRDSSYNEQFF. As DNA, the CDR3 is TGTGCCAGCAGTTACCGGGACAGCTCCTACAATGAGCAGTTCTTC.

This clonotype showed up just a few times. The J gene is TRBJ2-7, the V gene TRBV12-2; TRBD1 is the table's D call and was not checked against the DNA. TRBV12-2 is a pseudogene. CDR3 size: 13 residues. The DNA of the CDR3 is TGTGCAAGTCGCCCCGCCCAGGGGTGCGAGCAGTACTTC. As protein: CASRPAQGCEQYF.

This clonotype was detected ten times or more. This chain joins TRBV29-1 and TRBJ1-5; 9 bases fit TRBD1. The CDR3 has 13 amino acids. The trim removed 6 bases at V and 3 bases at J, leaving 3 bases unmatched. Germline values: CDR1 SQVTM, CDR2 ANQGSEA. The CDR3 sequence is CSVGTGLNQPQHF. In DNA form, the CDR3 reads TGCAGCGTGGGGACAGGGCTCAATCAGCCCCAGCATTTT.

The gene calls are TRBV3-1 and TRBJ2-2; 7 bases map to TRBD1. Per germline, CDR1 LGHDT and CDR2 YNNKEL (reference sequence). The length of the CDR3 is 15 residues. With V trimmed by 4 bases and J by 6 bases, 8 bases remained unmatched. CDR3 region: CASSLSGTVSGELFF. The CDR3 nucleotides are TGTGCCAGCAGCCTATCCGGGACAGTCTCCGGGGAGCTGTTTTTT.

The CDR3 sequence is CASSQFSVSYEQYF. The CDR3 DNA reads TGTGCCAGCAGCCAATTCTCTGTCTCCTACGAGCAGTACTTC. The chain combines TRBV3-1 with TRBJ2-7; D is uncertain. The germline V gene encodes CDR1 LGHDT and CDR2 YNNKEL (reference sequence). The length of the CDR3 is 14 residues. Trimming removed 2 bases from V and 0 bases from J, with 8 bases in between.

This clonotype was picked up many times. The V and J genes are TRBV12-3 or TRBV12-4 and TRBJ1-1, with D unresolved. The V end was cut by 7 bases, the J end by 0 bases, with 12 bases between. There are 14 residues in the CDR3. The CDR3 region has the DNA TGTGCCAGCACCAGGACCGTTGTGAACACTGAAGCTTTCTTT. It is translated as CASTRTVVNTEAFF.

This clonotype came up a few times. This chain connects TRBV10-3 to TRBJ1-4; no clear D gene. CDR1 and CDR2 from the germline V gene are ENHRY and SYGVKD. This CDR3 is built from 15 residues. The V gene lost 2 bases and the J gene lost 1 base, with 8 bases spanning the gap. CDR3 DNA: TGTGCCATCAGTGAGGGTAGCCTAACTAATGAAAAACTGTTTTTT. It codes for CAISEGSLTNEKLFF.

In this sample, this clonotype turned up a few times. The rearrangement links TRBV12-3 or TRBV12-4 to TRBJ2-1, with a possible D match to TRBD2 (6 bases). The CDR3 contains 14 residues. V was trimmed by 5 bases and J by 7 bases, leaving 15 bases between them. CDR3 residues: CASSKTGGDNEQFF. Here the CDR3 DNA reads TGTGCCAGCAGTAAGACCGGGGGAGATAATGAGCAGTTCTTC.

CDR3 sequence (DNA): TGCGCCAGCAGTCTCCCCTACGAGACCCAGTACTTC. This encodes CASSLPYETQYF. The V gene is TRBV10-2, the J gene TRBJ2-5; D call uncertain. Trimming took off 5 bases at V and 5 bases at J, with 9 bases between the two ends. This CDR3 region has 12 residues. Germline V gives CDR1 WSHSY, CDR2 SAAADI.

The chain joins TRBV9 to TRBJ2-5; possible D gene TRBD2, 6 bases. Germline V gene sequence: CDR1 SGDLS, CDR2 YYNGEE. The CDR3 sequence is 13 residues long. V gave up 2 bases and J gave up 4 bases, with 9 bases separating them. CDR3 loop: CASSVEGRETQYF. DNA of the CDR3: TGTGCCAGCAGCGTGGAGGGAAGAGAGACCCAGTACTTC.

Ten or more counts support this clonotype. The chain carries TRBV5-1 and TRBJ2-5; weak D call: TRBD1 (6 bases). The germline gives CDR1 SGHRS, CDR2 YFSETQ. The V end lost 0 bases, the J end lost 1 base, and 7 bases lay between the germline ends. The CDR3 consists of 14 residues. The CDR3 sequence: CASSLGTVQETQYF. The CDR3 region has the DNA TGCGCCAGCAGCTTGGGGACAGTCCAAGAGACCCAGTACTTC. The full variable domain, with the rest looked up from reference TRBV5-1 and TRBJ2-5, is KAGVTQTPRYLIKTRGQQVTLSCSPISGHRSVSWYQQTPGQGLQFLFEYFSETQRNKGNFPGRFSGRQFSNSRSEMNVSTLELGDSALYLCASSLGTVQETQYFGPGTRLLVL.

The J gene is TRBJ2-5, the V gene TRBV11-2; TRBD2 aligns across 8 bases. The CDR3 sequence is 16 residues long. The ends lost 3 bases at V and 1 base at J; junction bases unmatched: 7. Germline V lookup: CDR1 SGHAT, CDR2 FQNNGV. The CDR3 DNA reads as TGTGCCAGCAGCTTTCGGGGGGGTTTCTTCCAAGAGACCCAGTACTTC. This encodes CASSFRGGFFQETQYF.

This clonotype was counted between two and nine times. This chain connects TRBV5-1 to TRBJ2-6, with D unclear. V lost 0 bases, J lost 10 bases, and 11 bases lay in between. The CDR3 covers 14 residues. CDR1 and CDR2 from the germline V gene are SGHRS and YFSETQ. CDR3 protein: CASSLDKGRNVLTF. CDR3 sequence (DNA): TGCGCCAGCAGCTTGGACAAGGGCAGAAACGTCCTGACTTTC.

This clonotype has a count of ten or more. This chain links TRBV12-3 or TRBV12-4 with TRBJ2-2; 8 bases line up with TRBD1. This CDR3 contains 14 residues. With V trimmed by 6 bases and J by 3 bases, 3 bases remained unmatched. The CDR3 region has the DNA TGTGCCAGCAGGCAACAGGGGGACACCGGGGAGCTGTTTTTT. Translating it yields CASRQQGDTGELFF.

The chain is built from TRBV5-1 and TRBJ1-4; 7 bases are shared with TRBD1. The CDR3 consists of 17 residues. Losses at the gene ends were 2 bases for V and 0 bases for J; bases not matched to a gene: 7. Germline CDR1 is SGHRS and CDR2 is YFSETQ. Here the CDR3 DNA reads TGCGCCAGCAGCTTAAGACAGGGCCCAACAACTAATGAAAAACTGTTTTTT. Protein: CASSLRQGPTTNEKLFF.

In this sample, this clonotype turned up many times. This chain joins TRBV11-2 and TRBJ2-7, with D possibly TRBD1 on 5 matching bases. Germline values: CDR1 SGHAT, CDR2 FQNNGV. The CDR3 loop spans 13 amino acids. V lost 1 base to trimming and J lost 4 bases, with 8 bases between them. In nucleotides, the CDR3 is TGTGCCAGCAGCTTAGGACAGAATTACGAGCAGTACTTC. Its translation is CASSLGQNYEQYF.